Below are 25 T cell receptor beta chains sequenced from a single sample in a study of T cell responses to AZD1222 COVID-19 vaccine. Profiling relied on immunoSEQ multiplex PCR, and the TCRdb table lists in-frame clones only, not all of them. The sample consists of over 95,000 clones, about 87% of them appearing once. This specimen was peripheral blood, taken on day 0 of AZD1222 vaccination. The receptors come from an adult in good health.

The chain joins TRBV6-6 to TRBJ1-1; 7 bases align to TRBD1. CDR3 length equals 14 residues. Germline CDR1 MNHNY, CDR2 SVGAGI (reference sequence). V shed 4 bases and J 4 bases; nucleotides not matched to a gene: 6. CDR3 nucleotide sequence: TGTGCCAGCAGTTCCCTGGACAGGTTCACTGAAGCTTTCTTT. It codes for CASSSLDRFTEAFF.

The rearrangement joins TRBV6-5 to TRBJ2-2; 9 nucleotides match TRBD2. The CDR3 covers 16 residues. Germline loops: CDR1 MNHEY, CDR2 SVGAGI. The V and J ends lost 1 base and 7 bases, in that order; junction bases with no gene match: 7. CDR3 residues: CASSYLGTSSFGELFF. The CDR3 DNA follows: TGTGCCAGCAGTTACTTGGGGACTAGCTCGTTCGGGGAGCTGTTTTTT.

The rearrangement joins TRBV7-2 to TRBJ1-1; 7 bases are shared with TRBD1. Trimming at V came to 5 bases and at J to 1 base, leaving 16 bases not matched to a gene. The CDR3 covers 18 residues. Germline V gene data show CDR1 as SGHTA and CDR2 as FQGNSA. CDR3 nucleotides: TGTGCCAGCAGCCCGAGCGTGGGGAGGGGGCTAAAGAACACTGAAGCTTTCTTT. Its translation is CASSPSVGRGLKNTEAFF.

Of note for this clone: One junction end disagrees with the germline gene, perhaps due to a read error. V gene TRBV12-3 or TRBV12-4 combines with J gene TRBJ2-1; 7 bases fit TRBD2. The CDR3 has 10 amino acids. CDR3 nucleotide sequence: TGTGCCAGCAGTCGTGGGACTACTCTCTTC. It is translated as CASSRGTTLF.

A single count supports this clone. The gene calls are TRBV5-1 and TRBJ2-3, with D perhaps matching TRBD1 (7 bases). Germline assignment: CDR1 SGHRS and CDR2 YFSETQ. V was pared by 0 bases and J by 0 bases, with 11 bases between. The CDR3 is made up of 16 amino acids. The CDR3 coding sequence is TGCGCCAGCAGCTTGGAAGCAGGGGGGAGCACAGATACGCAGTATTTT. It translates to CASSLEAGGSTDTQYF.

The chain carries TRBV11-2 and TRBJ2-1, with D tentatively TRBD1 (6 bases). This CDR3 comprises 16 residues. Trimming cost V 6 bases and J 10 bases, with 25 bases left between them. From germline, CDR1 is SGHAT and CDR2 FQNNGV. CDR3: CASRHPGTSRWGEQFF. CDR3 sequence (DNA): TGTGCCAGCAGACACCCCGGGACAAGCCGGTGGGGCGAGCAGTTCTTC.

V and J are TRBV5-4 and TRBJ2-1; D possibly corresponds to TRBD2 (9 bases). CDR1 and CDR2 from the germline V gene are SGHNT and YYREEE (reference sequence). Deletions cut 0 bases from V and 12 bases from J, with 19 bases between. The CDR3 contains 15 residues. As DNA, the CDR3 is TGTGCCAGCAGCTTGGGGCTAGCGGGGACAGGCGGGCAGTTCTTC. This sequence encodes CASSLGLAGTGGQFF.

Of note for this clone: One junction end does not reproduce the germline sequence, and a read error may be involved. This chain connects TRBV6-5 to TRBJ1-6; 8 bases align to TRBD1. There are 13 residues in the CDR3. Germline values: CDR1 MNHEY, CDR2 SVGAGI. CDR3 DNA: TGTGCCAGCAGTAGTCCCGGGACAGGACTGGTGAACTTT. Translated: CASSSPGTGLVNF.

The genes are TRBV6-2 or TRBV6-3 and TRBJ1-5, with a tentative D call TRBD1 (5 bases). The germline gives CDR1 MNHEY, CDR2 SVGEGT. The CDR3 is 15 residues long. The V end was cut by 5 bases, the J end by 3 bases, with 14 bases between. Here the CDR3 DNA reads TGTGCCAGCAGTCCCCGGGGGGGTTACAATCAGCCCCAGCATTTT. This gives the protein CASSPRGGYNQPQHF.

The rearrangement links TRBV7-2 to TRBJ2-3; no reliable D call. Trimming shortened V by 5 bases and J by 2 bases, and 11 bases separated the two germline ends. Germline V gene data show CDR1 as SGHTA and CDR2 as FQGNSA. The CDR3 is made up of 14 amino acids. For the CDR3, the DNA is TGTGCCAGCAGCCCGACCTCTACCACAGATACGCAGTATTTT. It is translated as CASSPTSTTDTQYF.

The rearrangement uses TRBV6-5 and TRBJ2-7; no definite D call. CDR1 MNHEY and CDR2 SVGAGI come from the germline V gene. CDR3 length equals 15 residues. V lost 2 bases to trimming and J lost 0 bases, with 11 bases between them. This CDR3 is CASSYPQKSSYEQYF. DNA of the CDR3: TGTGCCAGCAGTTACCCCCAAAAAAGCTCCTACGAGCAGTACTTC.

The chain joins TRBV7-2 to TRBJ1-6, with TRBD1 matching over 7 bases. CDR1 and CDR2 (germline): SGHTA, FQGNSA. V was clipped by 3 bases and J by 9 bases; unmatched bases: 8. This CDR3 region has 15 residues. The DNA for the CDR3 is TGTGCCAGCAGCTTCCTTTGGGACAGTACTTCACCCCTCCACTTT. The encoded protein is CASSFLWDSTSPLHF.

This clone was detected once. The J gene is TRBJ1-5, the V gene TRBV4-2; no clear D gene. Deletions cut 0 bases from V and 0 bases from J, with 9 bases between. Germline CDR1 reads LGHNA; CDR2 reads YNFKEQ. The CDR3 length is 16 residues. The CDR3 loop reads CASSQEAANSNQPQHF. The CDR3, as DNA: TGTGCCAGCAGCCAAGAAGCAGCTAATAGCAATCAGCCCCAGCATTTT.

The chain employs TRBV29-1 and TRBJ2-1; D remains unclear. Germline V lookup: CDR1 SQVTM, CDR2 ANQGSEA. The V and J ends lost 3 bases and 9 bases respectively, with 15 bases between them. The CDR3 totals 13 residues. In nucleotides, the CDR3 is TGCAGCGTTGAGGGCAACCGGAACGGTGAGCAGTTCTTC. This gives the protein CSVEGNRNGEQFF.

The chain carries TRBV6-5 and TRBJ1-1; TRBD1 aligns across 8 bases. There are 15 residues in the CDR3. V lost 4 bases to trimming and J lost 0 bases; unmatched junction nucleotides: 4. Germline CDR1 MNHEY, CDR2 SVGAGI. CDR3 residues: CASSFGGQVNTEAFF. The CDR3 nucleotides read TGTGCCAGCAGTTTTGGGGGACAGGTGAACACTGAAGCTTTCTTT.

This CDR3 is CASSLQGSGANVLTF. The CDR3 region has the DNA TGTGCCAGCAGTTTACAGGGATCTGGGGCCAACGTCCTGACTTTC. The J gene is TRBJ2-6, the V gene TRBV27, with D perhaps TRBD1 (5 bases). V gave up 2 bases and J gave up 1 base, with 6 bases separating them. Germline CDR1 is MNHEY and CDR2 is SMNVEV (reference sequence). This CDR3 region has 15 residues.

The chain recombines TRBV5-6 with TRBJ1-6, with 7 bases fitting TRBD1. This CDR3 comprises 15 residues. The germline V gene has CDR1 SGHDT and CDR2 YYEEEE. V gave up 0 bases and J gave up 7 bases; unmatched junction bases: 4. The CDR3 reads CASSLADRENSPLHF. The CDR3 nucleotides are TGTGCCAGCAGCTTGGCCGACAGGGAGAATTCACCCCTCCACTTT.

The rearrangement joins TRBV18 to TRBJ2-7, with D perhaps TRBD1 (6 bases). The V gene lost 3 bases and the J gene lost 5 bases, with 11 bases spanning the gap. The germline V gene encodes CDR1 KGHSH and CDR2 LQKENI. This CDR3 contains 13 residues. CDR3 protein: CASSPTTGNEQYF. DNA for the CDR3: TGTGCCAGCTCACCTACTACAGGGAACGAGCAGTACTTC.

The chain combines TRBV18 with TRBJ2-1; D remains ambiguous. The CDR3 is made up of 14 amino acids. V was cut by 3 bases and J by 6 bases, with 12 bases left in between. Germline CDR1 KGHSH, CDR2 LQKENI. CDR3: CASSPPVNRNEQFF. As DNA, the CDR3 is TGTGCCAGCTCACCCCCGGTCAACCGCAATGAGCAGTTCTTC.

This clone has only a few counts. V and J are TRBV19 and TRBJ1-2; TRBD1 agrees at 8 bases. The junction had 6 bases not matched to a gene; V was cut back by 1 base and J by 5 bases. This CDR3 has 15 amino acids. CDR1 and CDR2 (germline): LNHDA, SQIVND (reference sequence). The CDR3 DNA reads TGTGCCAGTAGTATAGCGACAGGGGATTGGTATGGCTACACCTTC. It encodes CASSIATGDWYGYTF.

This chain links TRBV9 with TRBJ2-2, with D uncertain. Trimming pared 3 bases from V and 3 bases from J, leaving 12 bases between. CDR1 is SGDLS and CDR2 is YYNGEE in the germline V gene. This CDR3 comprises 15 residues. CDR3 nucleotides: TGTGCCAGCAGCGGTACAATTTCTCACACCGGGGAGCTGTTTTTT. Its translation is CASSGTISHTGELFF.

This clone was counted a single time. V gene TRBV4-3 combines with J gene TRBJ1-2; 11 positions match TRBD1. Trimming took 1 base from V and 5 from J; bases not matched to a gene: 15. This CDR3 contains 19 residues. Germline CDR1 is LGHNA and CDR2 is YSLEER. This chain's CDR3 is CASSQVLSVGTGGLYGYTF. In DNA, the CDR3 is TGCGCCAGCAGCCAAGTATTAAGTGTCGGGACAGGGGGTTTGTATGGCTACACCTTC.

CDR3 protein: CASSLINPNEQFF. CDR3 DNA: TGTGCCAGCAGTTTAATCAACCCCAATGAGCAGTTCTTC. The chain employs TRBV28 and TRBJ2-1; D is uncertain. The germline V and J ends were trimmed by 2 bases and 6 bases, with 8 bases remaining between them. The CDR3 totals 13 residues. Germline CDR1 and CDR2: MDHEN and SYDVKM.

This chain connects TRBV21-1 to TRBJ2-1; the D call TRBD1 from the table was never checked on the DNA. TRBV21-1 is designated a pseudogene. There are 14 residues in the CDR3. The CDR3 region is CASSKTVRYNEQFF. The DNA for the CDR3 is TGTGCCAGCAGCAAGACAGTTCGCTACAATGAGCAGTTCTTC.

The J gene is TRBJ2-5, the V gene TRBV9; TRBD1 matches at 10 bases. Germline lookup yields CDR1 SGDLS and CDR2 YYNGEE. Trimming cost V 4 bases and J 4 bases; bases outside gene matches: 7. The CDR3 has 15 amino acids. CDR3 amino acids: CASSPRTGGGETQYF. For the CDR3, the DNA is TGTGCCAGCAGCCCCAGGACAGGGGGGGGAGAGACCCAGTACTTC.